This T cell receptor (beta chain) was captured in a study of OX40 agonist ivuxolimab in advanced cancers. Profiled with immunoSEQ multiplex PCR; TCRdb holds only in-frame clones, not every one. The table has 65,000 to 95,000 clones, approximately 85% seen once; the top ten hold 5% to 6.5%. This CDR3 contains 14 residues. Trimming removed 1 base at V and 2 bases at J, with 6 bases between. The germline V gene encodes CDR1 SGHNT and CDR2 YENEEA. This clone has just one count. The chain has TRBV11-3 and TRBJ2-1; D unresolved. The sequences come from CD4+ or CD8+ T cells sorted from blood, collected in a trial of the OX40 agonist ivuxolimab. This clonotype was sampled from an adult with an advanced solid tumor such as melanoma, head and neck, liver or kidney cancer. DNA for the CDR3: TGTGCCAGCAGCTTAGCCGGTACCTACAATGAGCAGTTCTTC. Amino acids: CASSLAGTYNEQFF.